These 10 T cell receptor beta chains came from one sample sequenced in a study of cytomegalovirus exposure and HLA in healthy donors. The PCR had 60 Vbeta and 13 Jbeta primers. The assay was immunoSEQ multiplex PCR, and TCRdb's table has in-frame clones only and misses some. The sample has 100,000 or so clones; approximately 77% are singletons. What was sequenced was PBMCs. The origin of the receptors is a male donor in good health and CMV-seropositive.

The gene calls are TRBV19 and TRBJ1-2; TRBD1 is a possible D gene (5 bases). With 4 bases removed from V and 6 bases from J, the gap between germline ends came to 21 bases. Per the germline V gene, CDR1 is LNHDA and CDR2 is SQIVND (reference sequence). CDR3 length equals 16 residues. This CDR3 reads CASSTNLWGRVDGYTF. Here the CDR3 DNA reads TGTGCCAGTAGTACGAATCTCTGGGGCAGGGTCGATGGCTACACCTTC.

The chain recombines TRBV27 with TRBJ2-7; 7 bases fit TRBD1. Germline values: CDR1 MNHEY, CDR2 SMNVEV (reference sequence). The CDR3 is 13 amino acids. Trimming removed 6 bases from V and 6 bases from J; junction bases left unmatched: 8. The CDR3, as DNA: TGTGCCAGCAGGGTAAGGGGGCGAGGCGAGCAGTACTTC. Its translation is CASRVRGRGEQYF.

The V gene is TRBV19, the J gene TRBJ1-5; D unclear. Trimming took 6 bases from V and 7 from J, leaving 10 bases between them. Germline lookup yields CDR1 LNHDA and CDR2 SQIVND (reference sequence). The CDR3 runs 12 residues. In nucleotides, the CDR3 is TGTGCCAGTAGCATAAGAGCACAGCCCCAGCATTTT. It specifies CASSIRAQPQHF.

Concerning this clone itself: The junction does not match germline at one end; this may be a read error. V gene TRBV4-1 combines with J gene TRBJ2-1, with D tentatively TRBD2 (5 bases). This CDR3 comprises 15 residues. Germline V gene data show CDR1 as MGHRA and CDR2 as YSYEKL. CDR3 in DNA: TGCGCCAGCAGACAAGCGGCCGTGCGGCATAATGAGCAGTTCTTC. Amino acids: CASRQAAVRHNEQFF.

CDR3 in amino acids: CASSFGQGREKLFF. The CDR3 nucleotides read TGTGCCAGCAGCTTCGGACAGGGACGGGAAAAACTGTTTTTT. V gene TRBV7-2 combines with J gene TRBJ1-4, with TRBD1 identical over 8 bases. Trimming took 3 bases from V and 8 from J; bases not matched to a gene: 5. The CDR3 covers 14 residues. The germline V gene has CDR1 SGHTA and CDR2 FQGNSA.

The rearrangement uses TRBV4-3 and TRBJ1-1; tentatively, D is TRBD1 (5 bases). The V end lost 4 bases, the J end lost 3 bases, and 9 bases lay between the germline ends. Germline V gene lookup returns CDR1 LGHNA and CDR2 YSLEER. This CDR3 has 13 amino acids. This CDR3 is CASSRRADTEAFF. The DNA for the CDR3 is TGCGCCAGCAGCCGCAGGGCGGACACTGAAGCTTTCTTT.

This sequence joins TRBV5-4 and TRBJ1-1, with 8 bases aligning to TRBD1. CDR3 size: 12 residues. V lost 6 bases and J lost 4; bases outside the gene matches: 2. Per the germline V gene, CDR1 is SGHNT and CDR2 is YYREEE (reference sequence). CDR3 bases: TGTGCCAGCAATCAGGGGGCCACTGAAGCTTTCTTT. This translates into CASNQGATEAFF.

CDR3 sequence reads: CASSLGGRETQYF. The CDR3 nucleotides read TGTGCCAGCAGCTTAGGAGGTCGGGAGACCCAGTACTTC. The genes are TRBV7-2 and TRBJ2-5; D uncertain. The CDR3 loop spans 13 amino acids. Germline V gene lookup returns CDR1 SGHTA and CDR2 FQGNSA. V was pared by 1 base and J by 5 bases, with 8 bases between.

This sequence joins TRBV28 and TRBJ1-2; 8 nucleotides agree with TRBD1. Germline CDR1 and CDR2: MDHEN and SYDVKM. The V gene end was trimmed by 6 bases and the J gene end by 8 bases; junction bases not matched to a gene: 11. CDR3 length: 14 residues. The CDR3 nucleotides read TGTGCCAGCAGATCCTCCCAGGGGGCTAGGGGCTACACCTTC. This translates into CASRSSQGARGYTF.

This chain uses TRBV5-5 with TRBJ2-5; TRBD1 is a possible D gene (6 bases). Germline loops: CDR1 SGHKS, CDR2 YYEKEE (reference sequence). The CDR3 sequence is 15 residues long. Trimming removed 3 bases from V and 2 bases from J, with 14 bases in between. The CDR3 loop is CASSSTNRVQETQYF. In nucleotides, the CDR3 is TGTGCCAGCAGCTCGACTAACAGGGTTCAAGAGACCCAGTACTTC.